This T cell receptor (beta chain) was obtained from a study of early T cells in non-severe SARS-CoV-2 infection. Study-level background: Sequencing input comprised bulk RNA from unsorted whole blood; chain pairing was not available.

In this sample, this clonotype turned up many times. MiXCR, applied by TCRdb to the 5' RACE reads, yields one record per CDR3 protein. This table holds about 26,000 distinct CDR3 sequences, 4% to 4.5% found once. Per the germline V gene, CDR1 is SGHAT and CDR2 is FQNNGV. The trim removed 5 bases at V and 7 bases at J, leaving 12 bases unmatched. There are 15 residues in the CDR3. Sequenced material: whole blood. The gene calls are TRBV11-2 and TRBJ2-7; TRBD1 aligns across 9 bases. This TCR derives from an adult who was a healthcare worker with PCR-confirmed SARS-CoV-2 infection or an uninfected control (not recorded which). The CDR3 DNA is TGTGCCAGCAGCCCGACCGGGACAGGGTTTCGAGAGCAGTACTTC. Translated, it gives CASSPTGTGFREQYF.